A single sample is the source of the 17 T cell receptor beta chains below, sequenced in a study of cytomegalovirus exposure and HLA in healthy donors. It was with 60 Vbeta and 13 Jbeta primers that the PCR ran. This table comes from immunoSEQ multiplex PCR, and its TCRdb copy is limited to in-frame clones, with some not included. This table has 220,000 or so clones, approximately 70% appearing once. Input material: PBMCs. Source of these receptors: a woman in her twenties or thirties in good health and CMV-seronegative.

The gene calls are TRBV6-6 and TRBJ2-5; 13 bases line up with TRBD2. The J segment lost 2 bases and the V segment lost 7 bases, leaving 4 bases of the junction unmatched. CDR1 MNHNY and CDR2 SVGAGI come from the germline V gene (reference sequence). The CDR3 loop spans 15 amino acids. The CDR3 region is CASTELAGGQETQYF. The CDR3 nucleotides read TGTGCCAGCACTGAACTAGCGGGGGGGCAAGAGACCCAGTACTTC.

This clone appeared many times. The chain recombines TRBV7-2 with TRBJ2-5; 11 positions match TRBD2. With V trimmed by 2 bases and J by 2 bases, 1 base remained unmatched. The CDR3 is 15 amino acids. Germline values: CDR1 SGHTA, CDR2 FQGNSA. The CDR3 bases are TGTGCCAGCAGCTTACGACTAGCGGGGCAAGAGACCCAGTACTTC. Protein product: CASSLRLAGQETQYF.

This clone was observed once. The rearrangement links TRBV7-6 to TRBJ2-2; possible D gene TRBD1, 5 bases. CDR3 size: 15 residues. Looked up from germline, CDR1 is SGHVS and CDR2 is FNYEAQ. V was cut by 1 base and J by 2 bases, with 8 bases left in between. The CDR3 nucleotides read TGTGCCAGCAGCTTAGTGCAGGGAAACACCGGGGAGCTGTTTTTT. It specifies CASSLVQGNTGELFF.

J is TRBJ1-2 and V is TRBV21-1; the table assigns TRBD1, which was not confirmed against the DNA. TRBV21-1 is a recognized pseudogene. The CDR3 runs 16 residues. CDR3 bases: TGTGCCAGCAGCAAACCCCGACAGGGGGGCCACTATGGCTACACCTTC. Translation gives CASSKPRQGGHYGYTF.

V usage is TRBV11-2 and J usage is TRBJ2-1; 9 bases map to TRBD2. With V trimmed by 5 bases and J by 2 bases, 7 bases remained unmatched. The CDR3 sequence is 16 residues long. Germline V CDR1 and CDR2: SGHAT, FQNNGV. This CDR3 reads CASSPPSSGAYNEQFF. The DNA for the CDR3 is TGTGCCAGCAGCCCACCGTCTAGCGGGGCCTACAATGAGCAGTTCTTC.

This chain joins TRBV5-1 and TRBJ2-1; D perhaps matches TRBD2 (6 bases). Trimming pared 9 bases from V and 0 bases from J, leaving 19 bases between. There are 16 residues in the CDR3. The germline CDR1 and CDR2 sequences are SGHRS and YFSETQ. As DNA, the CDR3 is TGCGCCACTTGGGGGGACGAGGGCAGCTCCTACAATGAGCAGTTCTTC. Protein product: CATWGDEGSSYNEQFF. The whole variable domain, remainder taken from reference TRBV5-1 and TRBJ2-1, is KAGVTQTPRYLIKTRGQQVTLSCSPISGHRSVSWYQQTPGQGLQFLFEYFSETQRNKGNFPGRFSGRQFSNSRSEMNVSTLELGDSALYLCATWGDEGSSYNEQFFGPGTRLTVL.

The CDR3 region is CASKSGGSAEQYF. In DNA form, the CDR3 reads TGTGCCAGCAAATCGGGGGGTTCTGCGGAGCAGTACTTC. V and J are TRBV25-1 and TRBJ2-7; 7 bases match TRBD2. The CDR3 runs 13 residues. From germline, CDR1 is MGHDK and CDR2 SYGVNS. With V trimmed by 7 bases and J by 7 bases, 10 bases remained unmatched.

The chain couples TRBV11-2 to TRBJ2-5, with 8 bases lining up with TRBD2. V shed 1 base, J shed 5 bases, and the junction held 9 bases outside the gene matches. The CDR3 runs to 16 residues. Per the germline V gene, CDR1 is SGHAT and CDR2 is FQNNGV. The CDR3 reads CASSLAGGPEGETQYF. In nucleotides, the CDR3 is TGTGCCAGCAGCTTAGCGGGAGGGCCCGAGGGGGAGACCCAGTACTTC.

The V and J genes are TRBV6-5 and TRBJ2-7, with TRBD2 matching 8 bases. The trim removed 6 bases at V and 1 base at J, leaving 5 bases unmatched. CDR1 MNHEY and CDR2 SVGAGI come from the germline V gene. The CDR3 sequence is 14 residues long. The CDR3 region is CASRLTSGSYEQYF. CDR3 DNA sequence: TGTGCCAGCAGACTCACTAGCGGTTCCTACGAGCAGTACTTC.

The CDR3, as DNA: TGTGCCTGGAGGTTTCAGGGGAGAACTGAAGCTTTCTTT. This translates into CAWRFQGRTEAFF. The rearrangement links TRBV30 to TRBJ1-1; D possibly corresponds to TRBD1 (6 bases). CDR3 length equals 13 residues. V lost 3 bases and J lost 5, with 13 bases in between. From germline, CDR1 is GTSNPN and CDR2 SVGIG (reference sequence).

About this clone: It is unclear where the CDR3 begins or ends on the DNA, so no DNA is shown, and the CDR3 is as TCRdb lists it. V and J are TRBV19 and TRBJ1-2; TRBD1, the table's D call, was not compared with the DNA. The germline V gene has CDR1 LNHDA and CDR2 SQIVND (reference sequence). The CDR3 is 13 residues long, ends included. CDR3 in amino acids: CASSIVGHGAETF.

The count of this clone is one. The rearrangement uses TRBV4-1 and TRBJ2-3, with TRBD2 matching 7 bases. CDR1 MGHRA and CDR2 YSYEKL come from the germline V gene. J gave up 1 base and V 8 bases, and 6 bases lay outside the gene matches. The CDR3 totals 14 residues. The CDR3 protein is CASCTSVGTDTQYF. The CDR3 DNA reads TGCGCCAGCTGCACTAGCGTAGGCACAGATACGCAGTATTTT.

This clone was counted only a few times. The chain links TRBV5-1 to TRBJ2-5; 11 nucleotides align to TRBD2. Germline V gene sequence: CDR1 SGHRS, CDR2 YFSETQ. Trimming removed 4 bases from V and 0 bases from J; junction bases left unmatched: 2. This CDR3 region has 15 residues. CDR3 nucleotides: TGCGCCAGCAGCCCGGGACTAGCGGACCAAGAGACCCAGTACTTC. This gives the protein CASSPGLADQETQYF.

The rearrangement links TRBV19 to TRBJ2-1; D ambiguous. From germline, CDR1 is LNHDA and CDR2 SQIVND (reference sequence). CDR3 length equals 15 residues. V lost 3 bases to trimming and J lost 6 bases, with 15 bases between them. The CDR3 protein is CASSMNSQVVNEQFF. The CDR3 DNA sequence: TGTGCCAGTAGTATGAACAGCCAGGTGGTCAATGAGCAGTTCTTC. The full variable domain, its missing parts supplied by reference TRBV19 and TRBJ2-1, is DGGITQSPKYLFRKEGQNVTLSCEQNLNHDAMYWYRQDPGQGLRLIYYSQIVNDFQKGDIAEGYSVSREKKESFPLTVTSAQKNPTAFYLCASSMNSQVVNEQFFGPGTRLTVL.

V usage is TRBV29-1 and J usage is TRBJ1-1; TRBD1 might be the D (5 bases). Germline-derived CDR1 and CDR2 are SQVTM and ANQGSEA. The CDR3 contains 12 residues. V was clipped by 6 bases and J by 5 bases, with 13 bases between them. The CDR3 DNA sequence: TGCAGCGTCCCGGGGGGGGAGACTGAAGCTTTCTTT. Encoded protein: CSVPGGETEAFF.

About this clone: The junction departs from germline at one end; a sequencing error may be responsible. The chain joins TRBV2 to TRBJ1-1; 7 nucleotides line up with TRBD1. Germline assignment: CDR1 SNHLY and CDR2 FYNNEI. The CDR3 has 15 residues. Here the CDR3 DNA reads TGTGCCAGCAGCCCGGGACAGTCGTTGAACACTGAAGCTTCCTTT. It specifies CASSPGQSLNTEASF.

The chain employs TRBV7-6 and TRBJ2-1; 9 nucleotides align to TRBD2. The CDR3 runs 15 residues. The ends lost 4 bases at V and 1 base at J; junction bases unmatched: 2. The germline V gene has CDR1 SGHVS and CDR2 FNYEAQ. CDR3 residues: CASSSAGGSYNEQFF. As DNA, the CDR3 is TGTGCCAGCAGCTCTGCGGGGGGGTCCTACAATGAGCAGTTCTTC. The full variable domain, with the rest looked up from reference TRBV7-6 and TRBJ2-1, is GAGVSQSPRYKVTKRGQDVALRCDPISGHVSLYWYRQALGQGPEFLTYFNYEAQQDKSGLPNDRFSAERPEGSISTLTIQRTEQRDSAMYRCASSSAGGSYNEQFFGPGTRLTVL.